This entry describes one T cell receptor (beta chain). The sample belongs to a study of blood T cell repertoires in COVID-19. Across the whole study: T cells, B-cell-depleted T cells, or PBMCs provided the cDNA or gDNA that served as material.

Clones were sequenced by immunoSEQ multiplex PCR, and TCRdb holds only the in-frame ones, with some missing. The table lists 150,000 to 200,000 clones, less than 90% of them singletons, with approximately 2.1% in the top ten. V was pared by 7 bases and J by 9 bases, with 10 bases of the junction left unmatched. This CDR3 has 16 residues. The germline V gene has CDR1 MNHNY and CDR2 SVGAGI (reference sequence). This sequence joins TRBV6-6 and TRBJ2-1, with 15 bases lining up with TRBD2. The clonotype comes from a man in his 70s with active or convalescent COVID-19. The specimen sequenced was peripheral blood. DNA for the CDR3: TGTGCCAGCACCCTACGGACTAGCGGGAGGGCGGGTGAGCAGTTCTTC. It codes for CASTLRTSGRAGEQFF.